Given below is one T cell receptor beta chain in context. This entry is derived from a study of patients and donors after allogeneic stem cell transplantation. CDR1 is DFQATT and CDR2 is SNEGSKA in the germline V gene (reference sequence). This CDR3 comprises 12 residues. The V end was cut by 5 bases, the J end by 4 bases, with 11 bases between. Using its own MiXCR run on the RT-PCR reads, TCRdb lists one record per CDR3 protein. The sample includes 800,000 to 1,000,000 distinct CDR3 sequences, about a sixth of them seen just once. V gene TRBV20-1 combines with J gene TRBJ1-2, with a weak D call TRBD1 (5 bases). The receptor's source is a human donor who was either an allogeneic HSCT recipient or a stem cell or donor lymphocyte infusion donor (not recorded which). It is not recorded whose cells these are; they may come from a transplant donor. Material: blood, either unsorted or a sorted T cell fraction (not recorded which). DNA of the CDR3: TGCAGTGCTCCCCAGACAGCCTATGGCTACACCTTC. The encoded protein is CSAPQTAYGYTF.